This is a list of T cell receptor beta chains from one sample in a study of blood T cell repertoires in COVID-19. Generated by immunoSEQ multiplex PCR, the TCRdb table keeps only in-frame clones and is missing some. This sample has approximately 300,000 clones, with roughly 90% found just once. The sequencing input was PBMCs or T cells enriched from blood (not recorded which). The receptors here all came from a woman aged 30 to 39 who had been exposed to COVID-19. The CDR3 runs from the conserved cysteine through the conserved F or W. D genes are given only for firm matches. Where a row states a size, it is once, few, many or the class of an expanded clone; other rows omit it.

v_call: TRBV19; cdr3_length: 16; j_call: TRBJ2-1; d_call: TRBD1; clone_size: NA; cdr3_nt: TGTGCCAGTAGTCCCCCCGGGACAGGGATTTACAATGAGCAGTTCTTC; cdr3_aa: CASSPPGTGIYNEQFF
v_call: TRBV5-5; cdr3_length: 14; j_call: TRBJ2-1; d_call: NA; clone_size: few; cdr3_nt: TGTGCCAGCAGCATCGGACAGCGGTACAATGAGCAGTTCTTC; cdr3_aa: CASSIGQRYNEQFF
v_call: TRBV6-5; cdr3_length: 15; j_call: TRBJ1-4; d_call: TRBD1; clone_size: NA; cdr3_nt: TGTGCCACCAGGAGGAGGGGGCCCCCTAATGAAAAACTGTTTTTT; cdr3_aa: CATRRRGPPNEKLFF
v_call: TRBV10-3; cdr3_length: 16; j_call: TRBJ1-3; d_call: TRBD1; clone_size: NA; cdr3_nt: TGTGCCATCAGGGGGACAGGATCTGGTCCGGGAAACACCATATATTTT; cdr3_aa: CAIRGTGSGPGNTIYF
v_call: TRBV5-1; cdr3_length: 14; j_call: TRBJ2-2; d_call: NA; clone_size: once; cdr3_nt: TGCGCCAGCAGCATGCGGACAGCCACCGGGGAGCTGTTTTTT; cdr3_aa: CASSMRTATGELFF
v_call: TRBV29-1; cdr3_length: 10; j_call: TRBJ1-1; d_call: NA; clone_size: NA; cdr3_nt: TGCAGCGCCTTAAACACTGAAGCTTTCTTT; cdr3_aa: CSALNTEAFF
v_call: TRBV15; cdr3_length: 15; j_call: TRBJ2-7; d_call: TRBD1; clone_size: NA; cdr3_nt: TGTGCCACCAGCAGGGGGACAGGTACCACCTACGAGCAGTACTTC; cdr3_aa: CATSRGTGTTYEQYF
v_call: TRBV29-1; cdr3_length: 12; j_call: TRBJ1-2; d_call: NA; clone_size: NA; cdr3_nt: TGCAGCGTTGCGGGGAGTAACTATGGCTACACCTTC; cdr3_aa: CSVAGSNYGYTF
v_call: TRBV10-3; cdr3_length: 14; j_call: TRBJ2-2; d_call: TRBD1; clone_size: few; cdr3_nt: TGTGCCATCAGACAGGGGCAAAACACCGGGGAGCTGTTTTTT; cdr3_aa: CAIRQGQNTGELFF
v_call: TRBV2; cdr3_length: 14; j_call: TRBJ1-6; d_call: NA; clone_size: once; cdr3_nt: TGTGCCAGCACCAAGGGACATAGTAATTCACCCCTCCACTTT; cdr3_aa: CASTKGHSNSPLHF
v_call: TRBV29-1; cdr3_length: 14; j_call: TRBJ1-5; d_call: NA; clone_size: NA; cdr3_nt: TGCAGCGCCCGGGGGGCCGGGGAAAATCAGCCCCAGCATTTT; cdr3_aa: CSARGAGENQPQHF
v_call: TRBV3-1/TRBV3-2; cdr3_length: 15; j_call: TRBJ2-7; d_call: NA; clone_size: NA; cdr3_nt: TGTGCCAGCAGCCAAGACCCAGGACACATTTACGAGCAGTACTTC; cdr3_aa: CASSQDPGHIYEQYF
v_call: TRBV12-3/TRBV12-4; cdr3_length: 13; j_call: TRBJ1-5; d_call: NA; clone_size: NA; cdr3_nt: TGTGCCAGCAGTCCAGGGTCCAATCAGCCCCAGCATTTT; cdr3_aa: CASSPGSNQPQHF
v_call: TRBV6-5; cdr3_length: 15; j_call: TRBJ2-2; d_call: TRBD2; clone_size: once; cdr3_nt: TGTGCCAGCAGTCGGGGGGGGTGGAGCACCGGGGAGCTGTTTTTT; cdr3_aa: CASSRGGWSTGELFF
v_call: TRBV14; cdr3_length: 14; j_call: TRBJ2-7; d_call: NA; clone_size: NA; cdr3_nt: TGTGCCAGCAGCCAAGTTCGGGGGTTCTACGAGCAGTACTTC; cdr3_aa: CASSQVRGFYEQYF
v_call: TRBV11-1; cdr3_length: 12; j_call: TRBJ2-4; d_call: NA; clone_size: few; cdr3_nt: TGTGCCAGCAGTGCAGGGTTGAACATTCAGTACTTC; cdr3_aa: CASSAGLNIQYF
v_call: TRBV5-4; cdr3_length: 14; j_call: TRBJ1-2; d_call: TRBD1; clone_size: NA; cdr3_nt: TGTGCCAGCAGCTTGGATGGACAGGACTATGGCTACACCTTC; cdr3_aa: CASSLDGQDYGYTF
v_call: TRBV10-2; cdr3_length: 14; j_call: TRBJ2-1; d_call: NA; clone_size: NA; cdr3_nt: TGCGCCAGCAGTGGGCGGGGGCTTTCGCATGAGCAGTTCTTC; cdr3_aa: CASSGRGLSHEQFF
v_call: TRBV5-1; cdr3_length: 15; j_call: TRBJ1-4; d_call: NA; clone_size: NA; cdr3_nt: TGCGCCAGCAGCTCGACGGACAGTTCTATCGAAAAACTGTTTTTT; cdr3_aa: CASSSTDSSIEKLFF
v_call: TRBV3-1/TRBV3-2; cdr3_length: 13; j_call: TRBJ1-2; d_call: TRBD1; clone_size: NA; cdr3_nt: TGTGCCAGCAGCCACCCGACAGGGGGCGGGGTCGGCTTC; cdr3_aa: CASSHPTGGGVGF
v_call: TRBV18; cdr3_length: 15; j_call: TRBJ2-7; d_call: NA; clone_size: NA; cdr3_nt: TGTGCCAGCTCTCATGGAGGGGGCCCCACCTACGAGCAGTACTTC; cdr3_aa: CASSHGGGPTYEQYF
v_call: TRBV9; cdr3_length: 15; j_call: TRBJ1-3; d_call: NA; clone_size: NA; cdr3_nt: TGTGCCAGCAGCCCCCGTTGGGGGGGCGAAAACACCATATATTTT; cdr3_aa: CASSPRWGGENTIYF
v_call: TRBV5-1; cdr3_length: 16; j_call: TRBJ2-1; d_call: TRBD2; clone_size: NA; cdr3_nt: TGCGCCAGCAGCTCTGGACTAGCGAGATCCTACAATGAGCAGTTCTTC; cdr3_aa: CASSSGLARSYNEQFF